Listed below are T cell receptor beta chains from one sample, sequenced in a study of blood T cell repertoires in COVID-19. The table came from immunoSEQ multiplex PCR; TCRdb's copy has only in-frame clones and leaves some out. The sample contains about 62,000 clones, 80% to 90% of which appear only once. The sample comprised peripheral blood. The source is a woman aged 55 to 70 with COVID-19, enrolled during active disease. Both conserved end residues are part of each CDR3. Fields, in order: clone size, V gene, CDR3 protein. The size entry is marked missing in some rows and otherwise reads once, few, many or a size class.

>NA|TRBV27
CASSFRQTGLDFNEQFF
>NA|TRBV12-5
CASGLALGGGYGYTF
>once|TRBV7-2
CASSQGVTGELFF
>NA|TRBV5-8
CASSPQGRSTGELFF
>NA|TRBV4-1
CASSQEERGSYEQYF
>NA|TRBV7-8
CASSLVADYGYTF
>NA|TRBV7-9
CASSLAILGHLFF
>once|TRBV19
CASSQGSSGNTIYF
>few|TRBV27
CASSQGNYGYTF
>NA|TRBV19
CASSVTGLQETQYF
>once|TRBV5-8
CASSATGQGAGQPQHF
>NA|TRBV19
CASSKTGAGYEQYF
>few|TRBV28
CASNHTGGLSPLHF
>NA|TRBV6-5
CASSSGRTSYEQYF
>few|TRBV21-1
CASSEVRDQLGNQPQHF
>NA|TRBV5-8
CASRPFGGGSTDTQYF
>NA|TRBV18
CASSPRYQGSSGRSSGTGELFF
>NA|TRBV9
CASRRGASRSGNTIYF
>NA|TRBV28
CASSSLAYNSPLHF
>once|TRBV5-1
CASSHPLAGDEQYF
>NA|TRBV18
CASSWDREIQPQHF
>NA|TRBV10-3
CAISDRGDWSSTEAFF
>NA|TRBV4-1
CASSQEIAGTSFYEQYF
>NA|TRBV27
CASRIAGSYEQYF
>NA|TRBV18
CASSPFSGSSYEQYF
>NA|TRBV6-5
CASSYSRQGPGELFF
>NA|TRBV28
CASSSSGQAIRQPQHF
>NA|TRBV6-4
CASSERAETFYGYTF
>NA|TRBV29-1
CSVGPAKGEQFF
>NA|TRBV9
CASSVTLAPDTQYF
>NA|TRBV9
CASSRGGAEQFF
>NA|TRBV6-2/TRBV6-3
CASSYRTGGYNSPLHF
>once|TRBV2
CASSELLAGGPFSYEQYF
>NA|TRBV2
CASSRSGGYNEQFF
>once|TRBV18
CASSSWARPYEQYF
>NA|TRBV7-2
CASSAVAGEGYEQYF
>NA|TRBV3-1/TRBV3-2
CASSETGYYGYTF
>NA|TRBV19
CASSIFKPPTGSNQPQHF
>NA|TRBV30
CAWSGPSVYSYEQYF
>NA|TRBV10-2
CASSESTGSKQPQHF
>NA|TRBV10-1
CASSAGVYEQYF
>NA|TRBV7-2
CASSTSGTGLTEAFF
>once|TRBV28
CASRGLLSGANVLTF
>NA|TRBV19
CASSMVKGETQYF
>NA|TRBV29-1
CSVGLAGGNGELFF
>few|TRBV19
CASSARTGSNQPQHF
>NA|TRBV7-3
CASSPWDTNTGELFF
>NA|TRBV10-3
CAISISIRQASYEQYF
>NA|TRBV5-4
CASSTGTSGIRFPYEQYF
>NA|TRBV5-1
CASSPDTFSNQPQHF
>once|TRBV4-3
CASSQSPGDPGNTIYF
>NA|TRBV6-2/TRBV6-3
CASSSTSGRADETQYF
>NA|TRBV6-1
CASSEGTGLYGYTF
>NA|TRBV13
CASSSPRGEKLFF
>NA|TRBV6-5
CASGRQGANQPQHF